What follows is one T cell receptor (beta chain) and its context. The antigen is undetermined. The sample holds other DNA sequences that translate to the same CDR3. V shed 4 bases and J 5 bases; nucleotides not matched to a gene: 7. Germline V lookup: CDR1 MGHRA, CDR2 YSYEKL. The CDR3 length is 15 residues. These data are taken from a study of cytomegalovirus exposure and HLA in healthy donors. PCR primers comprised 60 Vbeta and 13 Jbeta primers. The data were produced by immunoSEQ multiplex PCR, yet TCRdb's version contains in-frame clones alone and is incomplete. The sample records approximately 200,000 clones, 79% being singletons. Study observations and caveats: Earlier analysis yielded a pattern in which most TCR beta V segments were productive about 90% or about 30% of the time. TCR beta chains numbering roughly 150 were designated cytomegalovirus-associated.

The receptor comes from a woman aged 30 to 39 in good health and CMV-seropositive. The sequencing sample was made of PBMCs. The genes are TRBV4-1 and TRBJ2-2; TRBD1 agrees at 7 bases. The CDR3 nucleotides read TGCGCCAGCAGCCCCCGACAGGGAAGGACCGGGGAGCTGTTTTTT. As protein: CASSPRQGRTGELFF.